Given below is one T cell receptor beta chain in context. This clone was observed once. Its antigen is currently not known. Per-base quality was not reported, and no clone a single base away is much larger than it. Its CDR3 holds 15 amino acids, cysteine through phenylalanine. Kept here is only the CDR3 DNA, which spans 45 bases and is read in frame from base 1. Looking up the germline V gene yields CDR1 KGHSH and CDR2 LQKENI. Deletion took 2 bases off V and 0 bases off J, with a span of 10 bases between the germline ends. This sample was taken from a study of blood T cell repertoires in COVID-19 (dated by TCRdb to the early 2020s). Looking at the study overall: Samples from collaborators originated in the United States, Italy and Spain and spanned both the acute and convalescent phases of COVID-19. The material from the prospective study consisted of cDNA or gDNA derived from T cells, B-cell-depleted T cells, or PBMCs. Deeply sampled blood TCRbeta repertoires from subjects exposed to, actively infected with, or recovered from COVID-19 were included in the dataset. The repertoires were made available in a free public database intended to serve as a resource for research on the immune response to SARS-CoV-2. The samples were drawn from the first 160 participants of the ongoing ImmuneRACE study and from some 1,300 subjects provided by 6 global collaborators. The sample metadata nearly always contained a de-identified subject ID, COVID-19 status, age in years and sex. HLA class I and class II types, where available, came from metadata supplied by the sample provider rather than from assay-based typing. General findings and caveats noted by the study authors: How much clinical and demographic metadata was included differed by source and by participant, and the metadata was provided uncurated.

TCRbeta CDR3 regions were amplified from genomic DNA by means of the immunoSEQ Assay, a bias-controlled multiplex PCR. The study's processing was this. The number of nucleated cells in each sample was estimated from the amplification of reference gene primers within the assay. To quantify the absolute abundance of each unique TCRbeta CDR3 rearrangement, sequence reads were collapsed and filtered. For each sample, productive Simpson clonality was calculated by taking the square root of Simpson's diversity index across productive rearrangements. Held by TCRdb, this immuneACCESS table contains in-frame sequences only and omits some clones. Under half of the omission traces to an unresolved V gene where checked; the cause of the rest is unknown. V and J calls plus clone size are reproduced from that table; the DNA served to infer D and trimming. The sample data list around 220,000 clones, and 70% to 90% of these were observed just once. The top ten hold around 2% of the sample.

Samples from volunteer blood donors who had recovered from COVID-19 were contributed by a second Seattle source. Each collaborating institution followed its own protocols to collect whole blood in K2EDTA tubes. For TCRbeta analysis, collaborator samples were shipped as frozen whole blood, as isolated PBMCs, or as DNA extracted from either sample type. Sequencing was carried out using peripheral blood. The rearranged chain carries TRBV18 and TRBJ1-1; a tentative D match to TRBD1 spans 6 bases. This sequence originates from a woman aged 40-49 years who had recovered from COVID-19. In nucleotides, the sequence is TGTGCCAGCTCACCAGAACAGGGCTTGAACACTGAAGCTTTCTTT. This yields the protein CASSPEQGLNTEAFF.